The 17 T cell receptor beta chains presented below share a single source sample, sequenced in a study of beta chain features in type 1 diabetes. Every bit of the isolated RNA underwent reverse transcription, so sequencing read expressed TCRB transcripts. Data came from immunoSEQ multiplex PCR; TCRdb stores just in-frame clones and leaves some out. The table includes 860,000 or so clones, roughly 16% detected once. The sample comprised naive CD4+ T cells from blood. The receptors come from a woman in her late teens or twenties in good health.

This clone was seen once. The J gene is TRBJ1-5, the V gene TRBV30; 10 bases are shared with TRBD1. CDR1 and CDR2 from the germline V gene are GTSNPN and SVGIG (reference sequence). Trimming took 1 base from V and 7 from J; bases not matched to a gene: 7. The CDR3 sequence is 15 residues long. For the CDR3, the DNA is TGTGCCTGGAGTGCCTCGGGACAGGGGTTCCAGCCCCAGCATTTT. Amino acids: CAWSASGQGFQPQHF.

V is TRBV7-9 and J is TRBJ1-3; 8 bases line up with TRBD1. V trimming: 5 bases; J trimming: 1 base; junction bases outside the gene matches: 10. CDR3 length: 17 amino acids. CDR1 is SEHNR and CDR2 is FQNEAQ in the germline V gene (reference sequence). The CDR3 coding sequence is TGTGCCAGCAGCATCGACTCGGGACAGGCTTCTGGAAACACCATATATTTT. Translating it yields CASSIDSGQASGNTIYF.

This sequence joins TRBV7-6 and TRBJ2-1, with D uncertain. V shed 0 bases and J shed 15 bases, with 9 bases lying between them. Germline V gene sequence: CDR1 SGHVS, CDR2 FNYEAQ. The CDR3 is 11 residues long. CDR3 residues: CASSLATRLFF. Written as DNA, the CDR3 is TGTGCCAGCAGCTTAGCGACTCGATTGTTCTTC.

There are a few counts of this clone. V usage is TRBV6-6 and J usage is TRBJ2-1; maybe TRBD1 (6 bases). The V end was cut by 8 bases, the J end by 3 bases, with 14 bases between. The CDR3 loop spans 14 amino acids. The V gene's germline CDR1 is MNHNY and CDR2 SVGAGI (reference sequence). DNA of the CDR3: TGTGCCAGCCTCCCCGGGACATTCTACAATGAGCAGTTCTTC. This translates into CASLPGTFYNEQFF.

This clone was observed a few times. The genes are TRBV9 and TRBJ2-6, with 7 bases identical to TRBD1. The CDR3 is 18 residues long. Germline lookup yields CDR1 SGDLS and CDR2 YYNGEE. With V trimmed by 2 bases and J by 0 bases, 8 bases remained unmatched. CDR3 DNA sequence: TGTGCCAGCAGCGTTAAGACAGGGAGAATCTCTGGGGCCAACGTCCTGACTTTC. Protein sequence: CASSVKTGRISGANVLTF. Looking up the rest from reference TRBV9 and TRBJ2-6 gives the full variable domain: DSGVTQTPKHLITATGQRVTLRCSPRSGDLSVYWYQQSLDQGLQFLIQYYNGEERAKGNILERFSAQQFPDLHSELNLSSLELGDSALYFCASSVKTGRISGANVLTFGAGSRLTVL.

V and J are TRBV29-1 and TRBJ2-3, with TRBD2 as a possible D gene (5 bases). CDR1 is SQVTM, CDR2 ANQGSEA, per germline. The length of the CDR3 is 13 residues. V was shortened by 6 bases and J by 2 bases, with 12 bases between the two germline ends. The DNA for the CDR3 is TGCAGCGTGGGGAGTTCGTCCACAGATACGCAGTATTTT. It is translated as CSVGSSSTDTQYF.

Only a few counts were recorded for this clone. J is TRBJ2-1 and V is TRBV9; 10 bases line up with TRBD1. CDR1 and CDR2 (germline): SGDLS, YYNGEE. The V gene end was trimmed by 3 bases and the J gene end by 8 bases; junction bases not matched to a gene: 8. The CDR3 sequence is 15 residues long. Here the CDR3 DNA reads TGTGCCAGCAGCGCGTCCGGGACAGGGGTGTATGAGCAGTTCTTC. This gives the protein CASSASGTGVYEQFF.

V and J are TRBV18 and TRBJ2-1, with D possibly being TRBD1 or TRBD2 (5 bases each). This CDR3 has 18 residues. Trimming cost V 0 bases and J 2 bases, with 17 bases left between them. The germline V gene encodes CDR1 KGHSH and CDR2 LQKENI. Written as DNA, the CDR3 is TGTGCCAGCTCACCACCGGGTGGGGCGGGTACTACCTACAATGAGCAGTTCTTC. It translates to CASSPPGGAGTTYNEQFF.

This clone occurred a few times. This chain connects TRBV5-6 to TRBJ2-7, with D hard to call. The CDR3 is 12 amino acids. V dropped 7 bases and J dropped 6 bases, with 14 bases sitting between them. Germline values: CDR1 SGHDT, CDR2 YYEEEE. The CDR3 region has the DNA TGTGCCAGCCCCGGGCTTTTCGGCGAGCAGTACTTC. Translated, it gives CASPGLFGEQYF.

CDR3 residues: CASSDPFSGGELQETQYF. CDR3 sequence (DNA): TGTGCCAGCAGTGACCCCTTCAGCGGGGGGGAATTACAAGAGACCCAGTACTTC. The V and J genes are TRBV25-1 and TRBJ2-5, with TRBD2 identical over 10 bases. Losses at the gene ends were 3 bases for V and 2 bases for J; bases not matched to a gene: 12. CDR3 length: 18 residues. The germline V gene encodes CDR1 MGHDK and CDR2 SYGVNS.

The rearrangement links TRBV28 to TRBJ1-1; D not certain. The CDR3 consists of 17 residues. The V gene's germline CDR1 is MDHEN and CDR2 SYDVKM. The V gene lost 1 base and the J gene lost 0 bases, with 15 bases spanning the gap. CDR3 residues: CASSLYLKRIVNTEAFF. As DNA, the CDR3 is TGTGCCAGCAGTTTATACCTGAAGAGGATAGTGAACACTGAAGCTTTCTTT.

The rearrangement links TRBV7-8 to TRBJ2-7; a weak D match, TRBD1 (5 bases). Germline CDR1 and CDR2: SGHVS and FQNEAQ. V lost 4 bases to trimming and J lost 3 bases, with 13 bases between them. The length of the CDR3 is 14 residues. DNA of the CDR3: TGTGCCAGCAGCTCCCAGGACATACGCTACGAGCAGTACTTC. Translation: CASSSQDIRYEQYF.

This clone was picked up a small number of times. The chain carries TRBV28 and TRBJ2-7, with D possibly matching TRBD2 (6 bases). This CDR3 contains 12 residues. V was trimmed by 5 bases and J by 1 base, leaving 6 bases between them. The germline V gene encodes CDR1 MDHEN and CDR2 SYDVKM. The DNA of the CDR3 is TGTGCCAGCAGTCGGGAGTCCTACGAGCAGTACTTC. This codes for CASSRESYEQYF.

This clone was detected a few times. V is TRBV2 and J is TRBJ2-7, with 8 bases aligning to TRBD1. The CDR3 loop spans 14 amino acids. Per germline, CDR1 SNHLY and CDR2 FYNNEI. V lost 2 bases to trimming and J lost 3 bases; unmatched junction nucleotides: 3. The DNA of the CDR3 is TGTGCCAGCAGTGAACAGGGGGCATTCTACGAGCAGTACTTC. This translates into CASSEQGAFYEQYF.

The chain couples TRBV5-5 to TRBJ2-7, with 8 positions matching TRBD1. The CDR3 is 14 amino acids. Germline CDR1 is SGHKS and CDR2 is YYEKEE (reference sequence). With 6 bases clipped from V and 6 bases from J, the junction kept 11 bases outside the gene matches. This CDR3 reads CASTSGGALGEQYF. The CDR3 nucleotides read TGTGCCAGCACCTCAGGGGGCGCTTTAGGCGAGCAGTACTTC.

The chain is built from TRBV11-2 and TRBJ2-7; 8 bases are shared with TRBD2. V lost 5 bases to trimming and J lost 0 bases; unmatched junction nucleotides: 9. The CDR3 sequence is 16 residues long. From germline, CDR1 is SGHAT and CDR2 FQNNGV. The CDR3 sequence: CASSPVRTSGSYEQYF. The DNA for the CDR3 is TGTGCCAGCAGCCCCGTCCGAACTAGCGGCTCCTACGAGCAGTACTTC.

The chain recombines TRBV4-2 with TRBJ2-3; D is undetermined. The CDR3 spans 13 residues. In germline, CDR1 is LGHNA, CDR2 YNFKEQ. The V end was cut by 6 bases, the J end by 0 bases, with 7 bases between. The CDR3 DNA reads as TGTGCCAGCAGGTCGAGTAGCACAGATACGCAGTATTTT. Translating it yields CASRSSSTDTQYF.